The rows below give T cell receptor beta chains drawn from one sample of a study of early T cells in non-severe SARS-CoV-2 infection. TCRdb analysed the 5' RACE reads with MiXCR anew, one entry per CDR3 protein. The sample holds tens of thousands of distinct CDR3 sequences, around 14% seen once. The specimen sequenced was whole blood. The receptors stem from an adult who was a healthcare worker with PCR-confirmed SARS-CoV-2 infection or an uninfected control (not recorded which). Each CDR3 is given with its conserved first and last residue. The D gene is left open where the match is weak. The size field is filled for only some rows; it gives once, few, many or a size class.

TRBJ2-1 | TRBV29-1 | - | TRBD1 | CSVGPGQYDNEQFF | TGCAGCGTTGGTCCGGGACAGTACGACAATGAGCAGTTCTTC
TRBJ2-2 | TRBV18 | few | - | CASSFQQDPGELFF | TGTGCCAGCTCATTTCAGCAGGATCCCGGGGAGCTGTTTTTT
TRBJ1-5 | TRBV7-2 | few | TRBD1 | CASSTETGGGQPQHF | TGTGCCAGCAGCACAGAAACAGGGGGCGGGCAGCCCCAGCATTTT
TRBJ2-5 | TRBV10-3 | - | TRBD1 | CAIRGTGDETQYF | TGTGCCATCAGAGGGACAGGGGATGAGACCCAGTACTTC
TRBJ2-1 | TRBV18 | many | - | CASSPPISEQFF | TGTGCCAGCTCACCACCTATTAGTGAGCAGTTCTTC
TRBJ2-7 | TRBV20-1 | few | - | CSAKGTREGSEQYF | TGCAGTGCTAAAGGGACTCGAGAGGGCTCCGAGCAGTACTTC
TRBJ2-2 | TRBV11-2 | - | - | CASSPTFGRENTGELFF | TGTGCCAGCAGCCCGACTTTCGGCAGGGAGAACACCGGGGAGCTGTTTTTT
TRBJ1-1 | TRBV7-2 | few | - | CASSLVGGLNTEAFF | TGTGCCAGCAGCTTAGTTGGGGGCTTGAACACTGAAGCTTTCTTT
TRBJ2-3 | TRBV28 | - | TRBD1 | CASSRPGQGPTQYF | TGTGCCAGCAGCCGTCCGGGACAGGGGCCTACGCAGTATTTT
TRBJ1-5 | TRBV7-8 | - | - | CASSPDAYVGIGNQPQHF | TGTGCCAGCAGCCCAGATGCGTACGTCGGGATTGGCAATCAGCCCCAGCATTTT
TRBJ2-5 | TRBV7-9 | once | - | CASSRGQANGETQYF | TGTGCCAGCAGCCGCGGACAAGCCAACGGGGAGACCCAGTACTTC
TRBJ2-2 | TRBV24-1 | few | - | CATSRSGELFF | TGTGCCACCAGTCGATCCGGGGAGCTGTTTTTT
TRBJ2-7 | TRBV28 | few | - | CASSEQGDSYEQYF | TGTGCCAGCAGTGAACAGGGAGATTCCTACGAGCAGTACTTC
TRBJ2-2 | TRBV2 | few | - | CASRGTETGELFF | TGTGCCAGCAGAGGCACGGAGACCGGGGAGCTGTTTTTT
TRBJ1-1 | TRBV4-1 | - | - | CASSQSWPLGTEAFF | TGCGCCAGCAGCCAATCGTGGCCCTTGGGGACTGAAGCTTTCTTT
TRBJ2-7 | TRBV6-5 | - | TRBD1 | CASSYDRASYEQYF | TGTGCCAGCAGTTACGACAGGGCATCCTACGAGCAGTACTTC
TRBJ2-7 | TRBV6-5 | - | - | CASSYSRVRSYEQYF | TGTGCCAGCAGTTACTCGAGGGTACGCAGCTACGAGCAGTACTTC
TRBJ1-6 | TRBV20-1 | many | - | CSARGIGGSNSPLHF | TGCAGTGCTAGAGGGATCGGGGGATCTAATTCACCCCTCCACTTT
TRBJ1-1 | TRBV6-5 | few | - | CASSYAANTEAFF | TGTGCCAGCAGTTACGCAGCGAACACTGAAGCTTTCTTT
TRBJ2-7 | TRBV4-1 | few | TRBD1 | CASSEEGTGFHEQYF | TGCGCCAGCAGCGAAGAGGGGACAGGGTTCCACGAGCAGTACTTC
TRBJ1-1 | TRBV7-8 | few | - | CASSLVRTVNTEAFF | TGTGCCAGCAGCTTAGTGCGGACAGTGAACACTGAAGCTTTCTTT
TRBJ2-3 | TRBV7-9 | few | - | CASSLTGADTQYF | TGTGCCAGCAGCTTAACGGGGGCAGATACGCAGTATTTT
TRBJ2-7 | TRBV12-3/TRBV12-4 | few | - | CASSFGRYEQYF | TGTGCCAGCAGTTTTGGCCGGTACGAGCAGTACTTC
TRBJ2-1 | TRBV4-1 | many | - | CASSQARDLYNEQFF | TGCGCCAGCAGCCAAGCGCGGGATCTATACAATGAGCAGTTCTTC